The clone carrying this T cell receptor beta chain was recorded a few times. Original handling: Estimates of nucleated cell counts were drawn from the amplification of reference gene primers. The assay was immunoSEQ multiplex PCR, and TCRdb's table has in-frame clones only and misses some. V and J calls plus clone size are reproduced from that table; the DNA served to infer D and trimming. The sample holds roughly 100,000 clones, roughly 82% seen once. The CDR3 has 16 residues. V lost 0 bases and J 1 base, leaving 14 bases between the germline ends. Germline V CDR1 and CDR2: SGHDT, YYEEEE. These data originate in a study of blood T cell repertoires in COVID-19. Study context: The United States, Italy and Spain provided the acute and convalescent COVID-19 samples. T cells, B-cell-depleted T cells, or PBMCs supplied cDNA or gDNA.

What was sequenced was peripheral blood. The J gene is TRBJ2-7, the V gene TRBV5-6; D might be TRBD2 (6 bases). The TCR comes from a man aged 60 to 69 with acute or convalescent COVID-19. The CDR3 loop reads CASSLGSQRASYEQYF. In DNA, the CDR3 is TGTGCCAGCAGCTTGGGGTCCCAGCGGGCTTCCTACGAGCAGTACTTC.